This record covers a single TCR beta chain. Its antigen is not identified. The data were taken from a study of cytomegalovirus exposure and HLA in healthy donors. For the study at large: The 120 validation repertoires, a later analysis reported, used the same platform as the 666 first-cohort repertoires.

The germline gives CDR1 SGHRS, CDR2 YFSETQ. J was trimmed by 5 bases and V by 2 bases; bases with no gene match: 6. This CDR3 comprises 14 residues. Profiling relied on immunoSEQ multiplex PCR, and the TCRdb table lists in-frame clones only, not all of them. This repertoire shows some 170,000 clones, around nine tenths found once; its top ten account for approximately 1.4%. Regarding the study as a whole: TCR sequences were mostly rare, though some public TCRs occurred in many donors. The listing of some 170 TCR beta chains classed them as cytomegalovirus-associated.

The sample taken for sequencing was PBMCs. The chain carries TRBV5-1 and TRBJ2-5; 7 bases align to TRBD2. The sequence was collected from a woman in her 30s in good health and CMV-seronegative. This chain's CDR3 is CASSFSGVRETQYF. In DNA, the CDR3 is TGCGCCAGCAGCTTCAGCGGGGTGAGGGAGACCCAGTACTTC.